These 19 T cell receptor beta chains were all obtained from the same sample, sequenced in a study of blood T cell repertoires in COVID-19. Libraries were prepared by immunoSEQ multiplex PCR; TCRdb keeps only in-frame clonotypes and omits some of them. The repertoire has under 45,000 clones, approximately 82% of them found once; the top ten carry around 42%. Input material: peripheral blood. The receptors derive from a woman at least 80 years old with active or convalescent COVID-19.

CDR3 region: CASTPGGTDTQYF. The CDR3 nucleotides read TGTGCCAGCACCCCAGGGGGCACAGATACGCAGTATTTT. The chain carries TRBV12-3 or TRBV12-4 and TRBJ2-3; D possibly corresponds to TRBD1 (6 bases). The CDR3 covers 13 residues. V lost 7 bases and J lost 1, with 9 bases in between.

This clone has just a few counts. This chain joins TRBV28 and TRBJ2-1; D might be TRBD1 (6 bases). Germline assignment: CDR1 MDHEN and CDR2 SYDVKM. CDR3 size: 12 residues. Trimming cost V 7 bases and J 7 bases, with 11 bases left between them. The DNA of the CDR3 is TGTGCCAGCAATCCAGGGACAAATGAGCAGTTCTTC. Its protein is CASNPGTNEQFF.

This chain connects TRBV7-9 to TRBJ2-2; 12 bases match TRBD2. The germline V gene has CDR1 SEHNR and CDR2 FQNEAQ (reference sequence). V was clipped by 4 bases and J by 7 bases; unmatched bases: 4. This CDR3 spans 15 amino acids. This chain's CDR3 is CASSSSGRADGELFF. CDR3 coding DNA: TGTGCCAGCAGCTCTAGCGGGAGGGCCGACGGGGAGCTGTTTTTT.

The chain joins TRBV9 to TRBJ1-2; the D is unclear. V was trimmed by 0 bases and J by 7 bases, leaving 13 bases between them. CDR1 is SGDLS, CDR2 YYNGEE, per germline. The CDR3 is made up of 14 amino acids. The CDR3 coding sequence is TGTGCCAGCAGCGTAGCTCGGGAGGGCGGTGGCTACACCTTC. It yields the protein CASSVAREGGGYTF.

The J gene is TRBJ2-7, the V gene TRBV28; 14 bases map to TRBD2. V lost 4 bases and J lost 4; bases outside the gene matches: 15. Germline CDR1 MDHEN, CDR2 SYDVKM. The CDR3 spans 19 residues. The CDR3 nucleotides read TGTGCCAGCAGTTCCATTCCGGGACTAGCGGGAGACTCCCCTTACGAGCAGTACTTC. Amino acid sequence: CASSSIPGLAGDSPYEQYF. Complete variable domain (other parts from reference TRBV28 and TRBJ2-7): DVKVTQSSRYLVKRTGEKVFLECVQDMDHENMFWYRQDPGLGLRLIYFSYDVKMKEKGDIPEGYSVSREKKERFSLILESASTNQTSMYLCASSSIPGLAGDSPYEQYFGPGTRLTVT.

The chain carries TRBV27 and TRBJ1-3; TRBD1 matches 8 bases. The CDR3 has 16 residues. The ends lost 4 bases at V and 7 bases at J; junction bases unmatched: 12. CDR1 MNHEY and CDR2 SMNVEV come from the germline V gene (reference sequence). The CDR3 here is CASSSSDRGVGNTIYF. CDR3 coding DNA: TGTGCCAGCAGTTCCTCCGACAGGGGAGTGGGTAACACCATATATTTT.

This clone appeared a few times. V is TRBV7-9 and J is TRBJ1-5, with D perhaps matching TRBD1 (6 bases). The germline V gene encodes CDR1 SEHNR and CDR2 FQNEAQ (reference sequence). Trimming stripped 3 bases from V and 6 bases from J, with 12 bases between. The CDR3 extends over 14 amino acids. As DNA, the CDR3 is TGTGCCAGCAGCTTTGCAGGGGCTGGTCAGCCCCAGCATTTT. Amino acids: CASSFAGAGQPQHF.

The chain combines TRBV5-6 with TRBJ1-1; D remains ambiguous. Trimming removed 2 bases from V and 1 base from J, with 6 bases in between. This CDR3 is 13 amino acids long. Germline V lookup: CDR1 SGHDT, CDR2 YYEEEE. The CDR3 region has the DNA TGTGCCAGCAGCTTCCAGGAGAACACTGAAGCTTTCTTT. It translates to CASSFQENTEAFF.

The chain carries TRBV6-5 and TRBJ1-4; a possible D gene is TRBD1 (5 bases). Trimming took 4 bases from V and 8 from J, leaving 14 bases between them. The CDR3 has 14 amino acids. Per germline, CDR1 MNHEY and CDR2 SVGAGI. CDR3 DNA sequence: TGTGCCAGCAGTTTATCCGACAGAAGCGAAAAACTGTTTTTT. It is translated as CASSLSDRSEKLFF.

J is TRBJ1-2 and V is TRBV18, with 7 nucleotides matching TRBD1. Trimming removed 3 bases from V and 2 bases from J; junction bases left unmatched: 12. Germline V gene sequence: CDR1 KGHSH, CDR2 LQKENI. This CDR3 is built from 17 residues. CDR3 in amino acids: CASSPRDSQPVNYGYTF. The DNA for the CDR3 is TGTGCCAGCTCACCGCGGGACAGTCAACCTGTAAACTATGGCTACACCTTC.

The rearrangement uses TRBV18 and TRBJ2-7, with a weak D call TRBD1 (6 bases). The CDR3 extends over 13 amino acids. Deletions cut 5 bases from V and 2 bases from J, with 10 bases between. The germline gives CDR1 KGHSH, CDR2 LQKENI. CDR3 region: CASSAGTTYEQYF. CDR3 coding DNA: TGTGCCAGCTCAGCCGGGACAACCTACGAGCAGTACTTC. The entire variable domain, with the rest obtained from reference TRBV18 and TRBJ2-7, is as follows: NAGVMQNPRHLVRRRGQEARLRCSPMKGHSHVYWYRQLPEEGLKFMVYLQKENIIDESGMPKERFSAEFPKEGPSILRIQQVVRGDSAAYFCASSAGTTYEQYFGPGTRLTVT.

This clone was counted only a few times. The chain links TRBV28 to TRBJ1-1; D is ambiguous. The CDR3 runs to 14 residues. Trimming pared 6 bases from V and 4 bases from J, leaving 15 bases between. Germline V CDR1 and CDR2: MDHEN, SYDVKM. The CDR3 coding sequence is TGTGCCAGCAGCATAAACGCAGGCGCCACTGAAGCTTTCTTT. Translating it yields CASSINAGATEAFF.

This clone was found a few times. The gene calls are TRBV30 and TRBJ2-7, with D possibly TRBD2 on 6 matching bases. Trimming removed 3 bases at V and 3 bases at J, with 18 bases between. Germline V gene lookup returns CDR1 GTSNPN and CDR2 SVGIG (reference sequence). The CDR3 loop spans 15 amino acids. The CDR3 sequence: CAWSDGGAASYEQYF. Written as DNA, the CDR3 is TGTGCCTGGAGCGACGGAGGGGCCGCCAGCTACGAGCAGTACTTC.

CDR3 in DNA: TGTGCCAGCAGTCAGGGACAGGGTTATAGCAATCAGCCCCAGCATTTT. This translates into CASSQGQGYSNQPQHF. This chain connects TRBV27 to TRBJ1-5; 9 nucleotides align to TRBD1. V gave up 5 bases and J gave up 0 bases; unmatched junction bases: 5. Germline CDR1 MNHEY, CDR2 SMNVEV (reference sequence). The length of the CDR3 is 16 residues.

J is TRBJ2-5 and V is TRBV5-1, with D perhaps matching TRBD1 (6 bases). Trimming shortened V by 2 bases and J by 2 bases, and 7 bases separated the two germline ends. This CDR3 has 13 residues. CDR1 and CDR2 (germline): SGHRS, YFSETQ. The CDR3 region is CASSFGQQETQYF. CDR3 bases: TGCGCCAGCAGCTTCGGACAGCAAGAGACCCAGTACTTC.

J is TRBJ1-2 and V is TRBV6-4; possibly TRBD1 for D (5 bases). Germline lookup yields CDR1 MRHNA and CDR2 SNTAGT. V gave up 2 bases and J gave up 9 bases, with 16 bases separating them. This CDR3 has 14 residues. This CDR3 is CASSDQGTKGSYTF. Written as DNA, the CDR3 is TGTGCCAGCAGTGACCAGGGCACGAAGGGGAGCTACACCTTC.

The chain employs TRBV9 and TRBJ2-7; 8 nucleotides align to TRBD1. Unmatched junction bases numbered 5, after V lost 0 bases and J lost 3 bases. The CDR3 is made up of 15 amino acids. Germline loops: CDR1 SGDLS, CDR2 YYNGEE. This chain's CDR3 is CASSVAGTGLYEQYF. The CDR3 bases are TGTGCCAGCAGCGTAGCTGGGACAGGCCTCTACGAGCAGTACTTC. The full variable domain, rest sourced from reference TRBV9 and TRBJ2-7, is DSGVTQTPKHLITATGQRVTLRCSPRSGDLSVYWYQQSLDQGLQFLIQYYNGEERAKGNILERFSAQQFPDLHSELNLSSLELGDSALYFCASSVAGTGLYEQYFGPGTRLTVT.

The chain is built from TRBV14 and TRBJ2-7, with TRBD1 matching over 7 bases. Germline V gene data show CDR1 as SGHDN and CDR2 as FVKESK. The CDR3 consists of 14 residues. V shed 3 bases and J 2 bases; nucleotides not matched to a gene: 4. The DNA of the CDR3 is TGTGCCAGCAGCCATCGGACAGGCACCTACGAGCAGTACTTC. It encodes CASSHRTGTYEQYF.

J is TRBJ1-1 and V is TRBV19; D is ambiguous. Germline CDR1 and CDR2: LNHDA and SQIVND (reference sequence). This CDR3 has 16 residues. Trimming removed 3 bases at V and 1 base at J, with 15 bases between. The CDR3 region is CASSIYRGEWNTEAFF. In nucleotides, the CDR3 is TGTGCCAGTAGTATTTATCGGGGAGAGTGGAACACTGAAGCTTTCTTT.